This is a list of T cell receptor beta chains from one sample in a study of cytomegalovirus exposure and HLA in healthy donors. TCRdb keeps only in-frame clones here, not all; method: immunoSEQ multiplex PCR. The sample consists of about 42,000 clones, 40% to 60% of them appearing once. Sequencing was performed on PBMCs. These receptors originate from a human donor in good health. Both conserved end residues are part of each CDR3.

>TRBV7-2
CASSLEGAGRKNTEAFF
>TRBV29-1
CSVPRGQRTEAFF
>TRBV2
CASSEGSGRYEQYF
>TRBV18
CASSPTGTNTEAFF
>TRBV28
CASASRAMNTEAFF
>TRBV5-4
CASSGRTSGESPGELFF
>TRBV4-3
CASSQISGPTDTQYF
>TRBV7-2
CASSLDRGSQDTQYF
>TRBV7-3
CASSWTSGRADEQFF
>TRBV19
CASSIQGQGSYGYTF
>TRBV2
CASSTGTSVNEQFF
>TRBV5-8
CASSDDRGGPYNSPLHF
>TRBV18
CASSPRSGGQETQYF
>TRBV6-4
CASSPRAGGPGTDTQYF
>TRBV2
CASSEFWIRDRGYEQYF
>TRBV10-3
CAISQKGATGPPRGYTF
>TRBV19
CASCDRSRGPQHF
>TRBV6-6
CASLGGWGEQFF
>TRBV5-4
CASSQQYRVDYYGYTF
>TRBV6-5
CASGGGGRINQPQHF
>TRBV30
CAWSVRGLAGVYNEQFF
>TRBV6-6
CASSPGGTRGEQYF
>TRBV9
CASSVERGRSGETQYF
>TRBV10-3
CAISDLGTGLGSPLHF
>TRBV18
CASSPAGFTYNEQFF
>TRBV5-6
CASSYGTPRYEQYF
>TRBV5-1
CASSLGGTSGGDTQYF
>TRBV7-9
CASSSGVDGYTF
>TRBV2
CASSDPSNREFF
>TRBV5-4
CASSRGGYQETQYF
>TRBV11-3
CASSLDEAGPFF
>TRBV4-2
CASSRGGDTEAFF
>TRBV6-5
CASSYSSRSGYTF